This TCR beta chain was sequenced for a study of OX40 agonist ivuxolimab in advanced cancers. Study details: Partial responses were recorded for three patients, including one with hepatocellular carcinoma and two with cutaneous melanoma.

Patients who had autoimmune disease history or got systemic immunosuppression were left out. TCRdb's copy holds only in-frame clones and misses some; the assay was immunoSEQ multiplex PCR. The sample lists more than 95,000 clones; around 90% were seen once. Germline V gene data show CDR1 as LNHDA and CDR2 as SQIVND (reference sequence). With V trimmed by 2 bases and J by 6 bases, 11 bases remained unmatched. This CDR3 contains 17 residues. This clonotype was sampled from an adult with an advanced solid tumor such as melanoma, head and neck, liver or kidney cancer. The material sequenced was CD4+ or CD8+ T cells sorted from blood, taken in a trial of the OX40 agonist ivuxolimab. The V gene is TRBV19, the J gene TRBJ2-1; TRBD2 matches at 9 bases. The chain's CDR3 is CASSIPRLAGSVNEQFF. CDR3 in DNA: TGTGCCAGTAGTATACCCCGCCTAGCGGGATCAGTCAATGAGCAGTTCTTC.